The next 24 T cell receptor beta chains were all read from a single sample in a study of shared clonotypes between healthy human individuals. Sequencing used immunoSEQ multiplex PCR; TCRdb keeps in-frame clones, though not all of them. In the table there are nearly 1 million clones, 76% of which are singletons. The sequenced material came from memory CD4+ T cells sorted from blood. Subset described: CD45RA-negative fraction. The receptor set was obtained from a man between 18 and 35 years old in good health.

V usage is TRBV2 and J usage is TRBJ2-3; TRBD2 matches 7 bases. Germline V gives CDR1 SNHLY, CDR2 FYNNEI. The CDR3 extends over 14 amino acids. The J segment lost 1 base and the V segment lost 6 bases, leaving 4 bases of the junction unmatched. The CDR3 here is CASSIGGGTDTQYF. CDR3 sequence (DNA): TGTGCCAGCAGCATTGGGGGGGGCACAGATACGCAGTATTTT.

The chain is built from TRBV29-1 and TRBJ2-1; D is possibly TRBD1 or TRBD2 (7 bases each). The ends were cut back, 2 bases at V and 7 bases at J, with 9 bases in the middle. Germline CDR1 is SQVTM and CDR2 is ANQGSEA. CDR3 length: 12 residues. CDR3: CSVEQGGNEQFF. The CDR3 DNA reads as TGCAGCGTTGAACAGGGGGGGAATGAGCAGTTCTTC.

V is TRBV6-5 and J is TRBJ1-2; a weak D match, TRBD1 (6 bases). Germline loops: CDR1 MNHEY, CDR2 SVGAGI. This CDR3 region has 13 residues. V dropped 6 bases and J dropped 4 bases, with 12 bases sitting between them. CDR3 loop: CASRTDRTYGYTF. CDR3 DNA sequence: TGTGCCAGCAGGACAGACAGGACCTATGGCTACACCTTC.

This chain uses TRBV19 with TRBJ2-7; D is ambiguous. The CDR3 is 12 amino acids. With 1 base removed from V and 5 bases from J, the gap between germline ends came to 6 bases. Germline V gene lookup returns CDR1 LNHDA and CDR2 SQIVND (reference sequence). CDR3 sequence (DNA): TGTGCCAGTAGTATAGCTGATAACGAGCAGTACTTC. This gives the protein CASSIADNEQYF.

The rearrangement uses TRBV7-9 and TRBJ2-3; TRBD2 aligns across 14 bases. CDR3 size: 15 residues. CDR1 SEHNR and CDR2 FQNEAQ come from the germline V gene (reference sequence). The junction had 4 bases not matched to a gene; V was cut back by 6 bases and J by 5 bases. CDR3 in DNA: TGTGCCAGCAGTACGGGACTAGCGGGAGTAGATACGCAGTATTTT. Protein: CASSTGLAGVDTQYF.

This clone was detected a few times. The chain employs TRBV7-6 and TRBJ2-3, with 9 bases identical to TRBD1. Germline-derived CDR1 and CDR2 are SGHVS and FNYEAQ. The V gene end was trimmed by 5 bases and the J gene end by 4 bases; junction bases not matched to a gene: 4. The CDR3 loop spans 14 amino acids. The CDR3 coding sequence is TGTGCCAGCAGCCCCACAGGGGGCCCAGATACGCAGTATTTT. Its translation is CASSPTGGPDTQYF.

This chain links TRBV18 with TRBJ2-3; D not certain. This CDR3 is 15 amino acids long. Trimming left V 4 bases short and J 2 bases short, with 13 bases between. CDR1 KGHSH and CDR2 LQKENI come from the germline V gene. CDR3 sequence reads: CASSRNGANTDTQYF. CDR3 DNA: TGTGCCAGCTCACGAAACGGTGCTAACACAGATACGCAGTATTTT. The full variable domain, rest sourced from reference TRBV18 and TRBJ2-3, is NAGVMQNPRHLVRRRGQEARLRCSPMKGHSHVYWYRQLPEEGLKFMVYLQKENIIDESGMPKERFSAEFPKEGPSILRIQQVVRGDSAAYFCASSRNGANTDTQYFGPGTRLTVL.

The chain carries TRBV9 and TRBJ1-6, with 7 nucleotides matching TRBD1. Germline assignment: CDR1 SGDLS and CDR2 YYNGEE. With V trimmed by 3 bases and J by 0 bases, 12 bases remained unmatched. This CDR3 has 19 amino acids. The CDR3 DNA follows: TGTGCCAGCAGCGCCGCTAAGACAGGGACGAGCTCCTATAATTCACCCCTCCACTTT. Translation: CASSAAKTGTSSYNSPLHF.

This rearrangement joins TRBV5-1 to TRBJ2-5; D ambiguous. Trimming removed 4 bases from V and 3 bases from J, with 13 bases in between. The CDR3 runs to 14 residues. From germline, CDR1 is SGHRS and CDR2 YFSETQ. The CDR3 is CASSPSMQEETQYF. The CDR3 nucleotides read TGCGCCAGCAGCCCCTCAATGCAAGAAGAGACCCAGTACTTC.

The V call is TRBV30, the J call TRBJ2-5; D not resolved. The germline CDR1 and CDR2 sequences are GTSNPN and SVGIG (reference sequence). The CDR3 is 14 amino acids. V was pared by 1 base and J by 3 bases, with 12 bases between. Here the CDR3 reads CAWSGIQAKETQYF. Here the CDR3 DNA reads TGTGCCTGGAGTGGGATTCAGGCGAAAGAGACCCAGTACTTC. The variable domain in full, with the rest retrieved from reference TRBV30 and TRBJ2-5, is SQTIHQWPATLVQPVGSPLSLECTVEGTSNPNLYWYRQAAGRGLQLLFYSVGIGQISSEVPQNLSASRPQDRQFILSSKKLLLSDSGFYLCAWSGIQAKETQYFGPGTRLLVL.

The rearrangement joins TRBV10-3 to TRBJ2-2; 9 bases fit TRBD1. Germline values: CDR1 ENHRY, CDR2 SYGVKD. After removal of 4 bases from V and 0 bases from J, the junction contained 3 bases not matched to a gene. This CDR3 has 16 residues. CDR3 in DNA: TGTGCCATCAGTGTGGGACAGGGAGCGAACACCGGGGAGCTGTTTTTT. Translated, it gives CAISVGQGANTGELFF.

This clone was seen just once. The V gene is TRBV6-1, the J gene TRBJ2-1, with TRBD2 matching 14 bases. Trimming cost V 2 bases and J 8 bases; bases outside gene matches: 20. Germline V gene sequence: CDR1 MNHNS, CDR2 SASEGT. The CDR3 sequence is 21 residues long. The CDR3 protein is CASSERALRLAGGPSLHEQFF. As DNA, the CDR3 is TGTGCCAGCAGTGAAAGGGCTTTGAGACTAGCGGGAGGGCCGTCGTTGCATGAGCAGTTCTTC.

The rearrangement joins TRBV23-1 to TRBJ2-3, with 8 nucleotides matching TRBD1. TRBV23-1 is filed as an ORF, its function uncertain. The length of the CDR3 is 16 residues. The V gene end was trimmed by 4 bases and the J gene end by 0 bases; junction bases not matched to a gene: 6. The CDR3 loop is CASSPSGQVSTDTQYF. In nucleotides, the CDR3 is TGCGCCAGCAGTCCTTCGGGACAGGTGAGCACAGATACGCAGTATTTT.

CDR3 coding DNA: TGTGCCAGCTCACCAGAGCTGGCGGGGAACGGCCGTACGCAGTATTTT. Translating gives CASSPELAGNGRTQYF. The chain links TRBV18 to TRBJ2-3, with a possible D match to TRBD2 (6 bases). CDR1 and CDR2 (germline): KGHSH, LQKENI. This CDR3 has 16 amino acids. V shed 2 bases and J shed 8 bases, with 20 bases lying between them.

The CDR3 loop reads CAWRNRDRGLTPYGYTF. Written as DNA, the CDR3 is TGTGCCTGGAGAAACCGGGACAGGGGGCTTACACCCTATGGCTACACCTTC. The chain joins TRBV30 to TRBJ1-2; 12 positions agree with TRBD1. CDR1 and CDR2 (germline): GTSNPN, SVGIG (reference sequence). This CDR3 contains 17 residues. The V and J ends lost 3 bases and 4 bases, in that order; junction bases with no gene match: 12.

This clone showed up just a few times. This chain connects TRBV10-1 to TRBJ2-2; TRBD2 agrees at 7 bases. With V trimmed by 7 bases and J by 7 bases, 3 bases remained unmatched. CDR3 length: 12 residues. Germline-derived CDR1 and CDR2 are WNHNN and SYGVQD (reference sequence). CDR3 residues: CASTGGSGELFF. CDR3 nucleotides: TGCGCCAGCACCGGGGGGAGCGGGGAGCTGTTTTTT.

To note about this clone: The junction departs from germline at one end; a sequencing error may be responsible. Distinct nucleotide sequences in the sample also encode this CDR3. The chain carries TRBV7-7 and TRBJ2-5, with D perhaps matching TRBD1 (5 bases). The germline CDR1 and CDR2 sequences are SSHAT and FNYEAQ (reference sequence). The CDR3 extends over 13 amino acids. In nucleotides, the CDR3 is TGTGCTAGCAGCTTAGACAGACAAGAGACCCAGTACTTC. Translation: CASSLDRQETQYF.

This clone was observed a single time. The chain recombines TRBV30 with TRBJ2-1, with TRBD2 matching 12 bases. Germline CDR1 and CDR2: GTSNPN and SVGIG (reference sequence). This CDR3 is 15 amino acids long. J was trimmed by 9 bases and V by 5 bases; bases with no gene match: 11. The CDR3 DNA follows: TGTGCCTGGGACTATCTAGCGGGAGGGCGGGGTGAGCAGTTCTTC. Translation: CAWDYLAGGRGEQFF.

A few counts support this clone. This chain links TRBV13 with TRBJ1-1, with unresolved D. V lost 4 bases, J lost 3 bases, and 15 bases lay in between. Germline V gene sequence: CDR1 PRHDT, CDR2 FYEKMQ (reference sequence). The CDR3 loop spans 15 amino acids. CDR3 nucleotide sequence: TGTGCCAGCAGCTCCCGGGTGGGAGGATACACTGAAGCTTTCTTT. Protein: CASSSRVGGYTEAFF.

The chain combines TRBV6-5 with TRBJ2-2; the D gene is possibly TRBD2 (5 bases). The V gene's germline CDR1 is MNHEY and CDR2 SVGAGI. The CDR3 is 16 amino acids. Between the trimmed V and J ends, which lost 4 bases and 5 bases, there was a span of 17 bases. CDR3 DNA: TGTGCCAGCAGTTCTCGTAGCGAAGGTCGGACCGGGGAGCTGTTTTTT. This sequence encodes CASSSRSEGRTGELFF.

This clone was detected only once. This rearrangement joins TRBV6-1 to TRBJ2-7; the D call may be TRBD1 or TRBD2 (5 bases each). The CDR3 totals 15 residues. V was clipped by 2 bases and J by 2 bases, with 13 bases between them. Per germline, CDR1 MNHNS and CDR2 SASEGT. CDR3 nucleotides: TGTGCCAGCAGTGAAAGGGAGAGGGGCACCTACGAGCAGTACTTC. Its translation is CASSERERGTYEQYF.

The rearrangement joins TRBV4-2 to TRBJ2-3; possibly TRBD1 for D (6 bases). V lost 0 bases and J 5 bases, leaving 18 bases between the germline ends. There are 17 residues in the CDR3. Germline CDR1 reads LGHNA; CDR2 reads YNFKEQ. In DNA form, the CDR3 reads TGTGCCAGCAGCCAAGATCTGTTAATAACAGGGAAAGATACGCAGTATTTT. Protein: CASSQDLLITGKDTQYF.

The rearrangement uses TRBV7-9 and TRBJ1-6, with a tentative D call TRBD1 (5 bases). Germline CDR1 and CDR2: SEHNR and FQNEAQ (reference sequence). The CDR3 consists of 18 residues. V was pared by 3 bases and J by 4 bases, with 19 bases between. The DNA of the CDR3 is TGTGCCAGCAGCTTGGGACTTTCAGGAGTAGGATATAATTCACCCCTCCACTTT. Its translation is CASSLGLSGVGYNSPLHF.

The J gene is TRBJ2-5, the V gene TRBV12-5; D is unclear. V lost 5 bases and J lost 4, with 11 bases in between. The CDR3 is 13 residues long. Germline V CDR1 and CDR2: LGHNT, FRNRAP. This chain's CDR3 is CASGPEGTETQYF. In DNA, the CDR3 is TGTGCTAGTGGTCCGGAAGGAACAGAGACCCAGTACTTC.